These 15 T cell receptor beta chains share one sample of origin, sequenced in a study of beta chain features in type 1 diabetes. For these TCRs, the target antigens are not known. The whole isolated RNA underwent reverse transcription, so sequencing captured expressed TCRB transcripts. The data were produced by immunoSEQ multiplex PCR, yet TCRdb's version contains in-frame clones alone and is incomplete. The sample includes 55,000 to 80,000 clones, around 49% of them seen just once. Broader study findings: TCRB CDR3 length was moderately but significantly reduced in all four CD4+ subsets of Type 1 diabetes patients.

The sample was central memory CD4+ T cells from blood. The receptors here all came from a man younger than 40 with type 1 diabetes.

V and J are TRBV6-5 and TRBJ1-3; the D is unclear. The germline V gene has CDR1 MNHEY and CDR2 SVGAGI. V lost 2 bases, J lost 4 bases, and 6 bases lay in between. The CDR3 extends over 13 amino acids. Here the CDR3 DNA reads TGTGCCAGCAGTTACGGCCTCGGAAACACCATATATTTT. Encoded protein: CASSYGLGNTIYF.

This clone showed up just a few times. This chain links TRBV15 with TRBJ2-3, with TRBD1 matching 9 bases. This CDR3 spans 15 amino acids. Germline V gene lookup returns CDR1 LNHNV and CDR2 YYDKDF (reference sequence). With V trimmed by 4 bases and J by 6 bases, 8 bases remained unmatched. The CDR3 DNA is TGTGCCACCAGCAAAAACAGGGGGCGCGGGGATACGCAGTATTTT. Translating gives CATSKNRGRGDTQYF.

V gene TRBV19 combines with J gene TRBJ2-1; maybe TRBD2 (5 bases). Germline V CDR1 and CDR2: LNHDA, SQIVND (reference sequence). The CDR3 totals 14 residues. Trimming removed 4 bases at V and 5 bases at J, with 12 bases between. The CDR3 sequence is CASSRLITHNEQFF. The CDR3 DNA reads TGTGCCAGTAGTAGACTAATAACACACAATGAGCAGTTCTTC. The full variable domain, its missing parts supplied by reference TRBV19 and TRBJ2-1, is DGGITQSPKYLFRKEGQNVTLSCEQNLNHDAMYWYRQDPGQGLRLIYYSQIVNDFQKGDIAEGYSVSREKKESFPLTVTSAQKNPTAFYLCASSRLITHNEQFFGPGTRLTVL.

This clone was seen just once. This chain uses TRBV2 with TRBJ1-2; 8 bases line up with TRBD1. The CDR3 spans 12 residues. Germline lookup yields CDR1 SNHLY and CDR2 FYNNEI. J gave up 6 bases and V 5 bases, and 2 bases lay outside the gene matches. In DNA, the CDR3 is TGTGCCAGCAGTCCGACAGGGGATGGCTACACCTTC. Its protein is CASSPTGDGYTF.

J is TRBJ1-5 and V is TRBV7-2; D unclear. Germline values: CDR1 SGHTA, CDR2 FQGNSA. Between the trimmed V and J ends, which lost 5 bases and 0 bases, there was a span of 11 bases. The CDR3 is 15 residues long. The CDR3 sequence is CASSPGYLSNQPQHF. CDR3 DNA: TGTGCCAGCAGCCCGGGATACCTTAGCAATCAGCCCCAGCATTTT.

This sequence joins TRBV6-6 and TRBJ1-5; TRBD1 might be the D (5 bases). The CDR3 length is 12 residues. V was trimmed by 10 bases and J by 3 bases, leaving 10 bases between them. The germline V gene has CDR1 MNHNY and CDR2 SVGAGI (reference sequence). CDR3 sequence reads: CAIQGPNQPQHF. CDR3 nucleotides: TGTGCCATCCAGGGTCCCAATCAGCCCCAGCATTTT.

This clone was recorded only once. The chain recombines TRBV10-3 with TRBJ1-2; TRBD1 might be the D (5 bases). V lost 7 bases and J 4 bases, leaving 13 bases between the germline ends. CDR3 length: 13 residues. Germline CDR1 reads ENHRY; CDR2 reads SYGVKD. CDR3 amino acids: CAITVQESYGYTF. DNA for the CDR3: TGTGCCATCACCGTACAGGAATCCTATGGCTACACCTTC.

In nucleotides, the CDR3 is TGTGCCAGCCAAAGACAGTTCGGGTACGAGCAGTACTTC. It encodes CASQRQFGYEQYF. This chain connects TRBV25-1 to TRBJ2-7; a possible D gene is TRBD1 (5 bases). The V gene lost 8 bases and the J gene lost 4 bases, with 15 bases spanning the gap. Germline V gene data show CDR1 as MGHDK and CDR2 as SYGVNS. CDR3 length: 13 amino acids.

This rearrangement joins TRBV19 to TRBJ2-5; 8 bases match TRBD2. This CDR3 is built from 15 residues. V dropped 5 bases and J dropped 5; count of bases not matched to a gene: 10. Germline CDR1 is LNHDA and CDR2 is SQIVND (reference sequence). For the CDR3, the DNA is TGTGCCAGTAGTCCATTAGCGGGAACTGGGGAGACCCAGTACTTC. Its protein is CASSPLAGTGETQYF.

As concerns this clone: At one of its ends the junction is not consistent with the germline gene, which may arise from a read error. The chain links TRBV6-1 to TRBJ1-5; TRBD1 might be the D (6 bases). CDR1 and CDR2 from the germline V gene are MNHNS and SASEGT. The CDR3 has 13 residues. As DNA, the CDR3 is TGTGCCAGCAGCCTACAGGGAAATCAGCCCCGGCATTTT. This translates into CASSLQGNQPRHF.

V usage is TRBV2 and J usage is TRBJ2-3, with 10 bases that match TRBD2. The CDR3 sequence is 15 residues long. V lost 2 bases to trimming and J lost 5 bases; unmatched junction nucleotides: 4. In germline, CDR1 is SNHLY, CDR2 FYNNEI. The CDR3 sequence: CASSELAGVGDTQYF. CDR3 in DNA: TGTGCCAGCAGTGAACTAGCGGGAGTGGGAGATACGCAGTATTTT.

This clone has only one observation. CDR3 coding DNA: TGTGCCAGCAGCCATAGCGGGGAAAGCTCCTACAATGAGCAGTTCTTC. This encodes CASSHSGESSYNEQFF. The chain has TRBV7-2 and TRBJ2-1, with TRBD2 matching over 8 bases. The CDR3 is made up of 16 amino acids. CDR1 and CDR2 from the germline V gene are SGHTA and FQGNSA. V dropped 5 bases and J dropped 0; count of bases not matched to a gene: 6.

V gene TRBV5-1 combines with J gene TRBJ1-6; D unresolved. The CDR3 is 15 residues long. The V gene's germline CDR1 is SGHRS and CDR2 YFSETQ. Trimming pared 0 bases from V and 4 bases from J, leaving 8 bases between. The CDR3 DNA follows: TGCGCCAGCAGCTTGGACAGTATTTATAATTCACCCCTCCACTTT. Amino acid sequence: CASSLDSIYNSPLHF.

The chain is built from TRBV11-3 and TRBJ2-5; tentative D call: TRBD2 (6 bases). The germline CDR1 and CDR2 sequences are SGHNT and YENEEA. Between the trimmed V and J ends, which lost 3 bases and 1 base, there was a span of 9 bases. The CDR3 is 14 amino acids. The CDR3 DNA is TGTGCCAGCAGCTTTGGACTATCCCAAGAGACCCAGTACTTC. It codes for CASSFGLSQETQYF.

V usage is TRBV6-5 and J usage is TRBJ2-5; tentative D call: TRBD2 (5 bases). CDR3 length: 12 amino acids. Per the germline V gene, CDR1 is MNHEY and CDR2 is SVGAGI. V was clipped by 8 bases and J by 2 bases, with 9 bases between them. CDR3 sequence (DNA): TGTGCCAGCCAGACTACACAAGAGACCCAGTACTTC. Amino acid sequence: CASQTTQETQYF.